The 28 T cell receptor beta chains below come from one sample, sequenced in a study of blood T cell repertoires in COVID-19. Assay: immunoSEQ multiplex PCR; the TCRdb copy retains only in-frame clones and omits some. The sample has 100,000 to 150,000 clones; 90% are singletons. The sequenced sample consisted of peripheral blood. The receptors here all came from a woman aged 55-69 years with COVID-19, enrolled during active disease.

This clone appeared a single time. The gene calls are TRBV7-8 and TRBJ1-5; D is ambiguous. V was shortened by 10 bases and J by 0 bases, with 10 bases between the two germline ends. There are 13 residues in the CDR3. CDR1 and CDR2 from the germline V gene are SGHVS and FQNEAQ. CDR3 amino acids: CATRRYSNQPQHF. The CDR3 coding sequence is TGTGCCACCCGGCGGTATAGCAATCAGCCCCAGCATTTT. The full variable domain, with the rest looked up from reference TRBV7-8 and TRBJ1-5, is GAGVSQSPRYKVAKRGQDVALRCDPISGHVSLFWYQQALGQGPEFLTYFQNEAQLDKSGLPSDRFFAERPEGSVSTLKIQRTQQEDSAVYLCATRRYSNQPQHFGDGTRLSIL.

The chain combines TRBV5-4 with TRBJ1-1; no reliable D call. CDR1 SGHNT and CDR2 YYREEE come from the germline V gene (reference sequence). The CDR3 spans 15 residues. Deletions cut 0 bases from V and 1 base from J, with 10 bases between. CDR3 nucleotides: TGTGCCAGCAGCTTGGACCGTGGCCCGAACACTGAAGCTTTCTTT. Its translation: CASSLDRGPNTEAFF.

The J gene is TRBJ1-6, the V gene TRBV18; 11 bases align to TRBD1. J was trimmed by 10 bases and V by 6 bases; bases with no gene match: 8. The V gene's germline CDR1 is KGHSH and CDR2 LQKENI. This CDR3 spans 15 amino acids. As DNA, the CDR3 is TGTGCCAGCTCCCCAGGACAGGGGGCCAAGTCACCCCTCCACTTT. It yields the protein CASSPGQGAKSPLHF.

This clone appeared once. The CDR3 coding sequence is TGTGCCAGCAGTTATCCCAGGGTTAGGGGCAATCAGCCCCAGCATTTT. As protein: CASSYPRVRGNQPQHF. V is TRBV6-2 or TRBV6-3 and J is TRBJ1-5; D is perhaps TRBD1 (5 bases). The CDR3 consists of 16 residues. Trimming cost V 3 bases and J 2 bases, with 14 bases left between them. Germline V gene lookup returns CDR1 MNHEY and CDR2 SVGEGT.

This clone was counted once. This chain joins TRBV3-1 (or the pseudogene TRBV3-2) and TRBJ1-1; D uncertain. CDR1 is LGHDT, CDR2 YNNKEL, per germline (reference sequence). Between the trimmed V and J ends, which lost 7 bases and 1 base, there was a span of 10 bases. The CDR3 extends over 13 amino acids. The DNA of the CDR3 is TGTGCCAGCACCCGGGAACCGAACACTGAAGCTTTCTTT. Translation gives CASTREPNTEAFF.

The chain carries TRBV4-3 and TRBJ1-2, with D tentatively TRBD1 (6 bases). Trimming removed 2 bases from V and 5 bases from J, with 15 bases in between. CDR3 length: 15 amino acids. Germline V gene lookup returns CDR1 LGHNA and CDR2 YSLEER. The CDR3 reads CASSQIRGVGYGYTF. CDR3 nucleotide sequence: TGCGCCAGCAGCCAAATCAGGGGAGTAGGGTATGGCTACACCTTC.

This clone was detected only a few times. The chain couples TRBV5-1 to TRBJ1-1; 9 nucleotides agree with TRBD1. Germline CDR1 and CDR2: SGHRS and YFSETQ. V trimming: 5 bases; J trimming: 6 bases; junction bases outside the gene matches: 11. The CDR3 runs to 15 residues. The CDR3 reads CASSWGQGLESEAFF. The CDR3 nucleotides read TGCGCCAGCAGTTGGGGACAGGGTTTAGAATCTGAAGCTTTCTTT. The full variable domain, with the rest looked up from reference TRBV5-1 and TRBJ1-1, is KAGVTQTPRYLIKTRGQQVTLSCSPISGHRSVSWYQQTPGQGLQFLFEYFSETQRNKGNFPGRFSGRQFSNSRSEMNVSTLELGDSALYLCASSWGQGLESEAFFGQGTRLTVV.

The chain combines TRBV5-6 with TRBJ1-3; D is uncertain. CDR1 and CDR2 (germline): SGHDT, YYEEEE. The length of the CDR3 is 14 residues. The V end lost 0 bases, the J end lost 0 bases, and 4 bases lay between the germline ends. CDR3 sequence (DNA): TGTGCCAGCAGCTTGGCAGTCTCTGGAAACACCATATATTTT. It translates to CASSLAVSGNTIYF.

The J gene is TRBJ2-2, the V gene TRBV6-5, with D uncertain. The CDR3 contains 15 residues. Per germline, CDR1 MNHEY and CDR2 SVGAGI. The V gene lost 6 bases and the J gene lost 1 base, with 12 bases spanning the gap. The CDR3 protein is CASSQYDKNTGELFF. DNA of the CDR3: TGTGCCAGCAGCCAATATGACAAGAACACCGGGGAGCTGTTTTTT.

This chain links TRBV2 with TRBJ2-7, with 13 bases lining up with TRBD2. The CDR3 is 16 amino acids. V dropped 1 base and J dropped 7; count of bases not matched to a gene: 7. The V gene's germline CDR1 is SNHLY and CDR2 FYNNEI. In DNA, the CDR3 is TGTGCCAGCAGTGAAGGACTAGCGGGGGGCACCTTGGAGCAGTACTTC. Amino acids: CASSEGLAGGTLEQYF.

This clone was seen many times. The genes are TRBV13 and TRBJ2-7, with D possibly matching TRBD1 (5 bases). The CDR3 is 13 amino acids. Germline V gene data show CDR1 as PRHDT and CDR2 as FYEKMQ (reference sequence). V was trimmed by 5 bases and J by 0 bases, leaving 8 bases between them. The CDR3: CASSRQSSYEQYF. In DNA, the CDR3 is TGTGCCAGCAGCCGACAGAGCTCCTACGAGCAGTACTTC.

This clone came up once. The chain combines TRBV5-4 with TRBJ2-5; 11 bases are a match to TRBD2. Germline assignment: CDR1 SGHNT and CDR2 YYREEE (reference sequence). V lost 4 bases to trimming and J lost 5 bases; unmatched junction nucleotides: 13. This CDR3 spans 17 amino acids. The CDR3 DNA is TGTGCCAGCAGCCCCGCTCTTAGCGCTAGCGGGGGGGAGACCCAGTACTTC. It codes for CASSPALSASGGETQYF.

This clone appeared a single time. The V and J genes are TRBV19 and TRBJ2-2; 9 bases are shared with TRBD2. With 10 bases clipped from V and 2 bases from J, the junction kept 5 bases outside the gene matches. This CDR3 is built from 14 residues. Per the germline V gene, CDR1 is LNHDA and CDR2 is SQIVND (reference sequence). The CDR3 DNA reads TGTGCCACCAGCGGGGGGACTAACACCGGGGAGCTGTTTTTT. This encodes CATSGGTNTGELFF.

This chain joins TRBV2 and TRBJ1-5, with 7 positions matching TRBD1. Looked up from germline, CDR1 is SNHLY and CDR2 is FYNNEI. This CDR3 has 14 amino acids. Trimming at V came to 6 bases and at J to 6 bases, leaving 8 bases not matched to a gene. The CDR3 loop is CASSSTGKTQPQHF. In DNA form, the CDR3 reads TGTGCCAGCAGCTCGACAGGGAAGACTCAGCCCCAGCATTTT.

This chain connects TRBV6-4 to TRBJ2-1; possibly TRBD2 for D (7 bases). Between the trimmed V and J ends, which lost 7 bases and 0 bases, there was a span of 16 bases. The germline V gene has CDR1 MRHNA and CDR2 SNTAGT. The CDR3 is made up of 16 amino acids. The CDR3 is CASTGRGLISYNEQFF. For the CDR3, the DNA is TGTGCCAGCACGGGGCGGGGGCTGATCTCCTACAATGAGCAGTTCTTC.

The genes are TRBV5-1 and TRBJ2-5; 9 bases line up with TRBD2. The germline V gene has CDR1 SGHRS and CDR2 YFSETQ. The J segment lost 5 bases and the V segment lost 9 bases, leaving 11 bases of the junction unmatched. The CDR3 is made up of 14 amino acids. CDR3 sequence reads: CATRGGAEYETQYF. CDR3 nucleotide sequence: TGCGCCACACGCGGGGGGGCCGAGTACGAGACCCAGTACTTC.

A single count supports this clone. The CDR3 nucleotides read TGTGCCAGCAGACCTGAAACAGCAACTAATGAAAAACTGTTTTTT. Its protein is CASRPETATNEKLFF. This chain connects TRBV7-2 to TRBJ1-4; D remains ambiguous. This CDR3 is built from 15 residues. From germline, CDR1 is SGHTA and CDR2 FQGNSA. With 6 bases removed from V and 0 bases from J, the gap between germline ends came to 11 bases.

The J gene is TRBJ1-2, the V gene TRBV7-9; TRBD1 agrees at 8 bases. Losses at the gene ends were 7 bases for V and 2 bases for J; bases not matched to a gene: 6. The germline CDR1 and CDR2 sequences are SEHNR and FQNEAQ (reference sequence). The CDR3 runs to 14 residues. The CDR3 nucleotides are TGTGCCAGCACTAACAGGACAGGGAACTATGGCTACACCTTC. Protein sequence: CASTNRTGNYGYTF. The whole variable domain, remainder taken from reference TRBV7-9 and TRBJ1-2, is DTGVSQNPRHKITKRGQNVTFRCDPISEHNRLYWYRQTLGQGPEFLTYFQNEAQLEKSRLLSDRFSAERPKGSFSTLEIQRTEQGDSAMYLCASTNRTGNYGYTFGSGTRLTVV.

This chain joins TRBV7-9 and TRBJ2-2; possibly TRBD2 for D (6 bases). V was pared by 8 bases and J by 1 base, with 11 bases between. This CDR3 comprises 14 residues. The germline gives CDR1 SEHNR, CDR2 FQNEAQ (reference sequence). In DNA form, the CDR3 reads TGTGCCAGCTCCCTCGGGAGGAACACCGGGGAGCTGTTTTTT. Protein product: CASSLGRNTGELFF.

CDR3 sequence reads: CASSPPPRGGSYNEQFF. CDR3 DNA sequence: TGTGCCAGCAGTCCTCCTCCCCGGGGTGGCTCCTACAATGAGCAGTTCTTC. V gene TRBV27 combines with J gene TRBJ2-1; perhaps TRBD2 as D (5 bases). CDR3 length: 17 amino acids. Germline lookup yields CDR1 MNHEY and CDR2 SMNVEV (reference sequence). V lost 5 bases and J 0 bases, leaving 17 bases between the germline ends.

The chain couples TRBV9 to TRBJ1-2; a weak D match, TRBD1 (5 bases). V lost 4 bases, J lost 8 bases, and 21 bases lay in between. The CDR3 extends over 15 amino acids. CDR1 is SGDLS, CDR2 YYNGEE, per germline. CDR3 coding DNA: TGTGCCAGCAGCTCTCCTCCACAAGGGGCGTACGGCTACACCTTC. Translation: CASSSPPQGAYGYTF.

J is TRBJ2-5 and V is TRBV20-1, with TRBD2 as a possible D gene (6 bases). V lost 3 bases and J lost 5, with 13 bases in between. The CDR3 runs to 13 residues. Germline CDR1 is DFQATT and CDR2 is SNEGSKA (reference sequence). CDR3 nucleotide sequence: TGCAGTGCTAGTTCGGGGACTCGGGAGACCCAGTACTTC. This codes for CSASSGTRETQYF.

The CDR3 region is CASRPDRGQDTGELFF. CDR3 in DNA: TGTGCCAGTCGACCTGACAGGGGGCAGGACACCGGGGAGCTGTTTTTT. The chain couples TRBV19 to TRBJ2-2; 10 bases match TRBD1. V shed 8 bases, J shed 3 bases, and the junction held 9 bases outside the gene matches. This CDR3 is built from 16 residues. Per the germline V gene, CDR1 is LNHDA and CDR2 is SQIVND (reference sequence).

This rearrangement joins TRBV7-2 to TRBJ1-2; possibly TRBD1 for D (6 bases). Germline CDR1 and CDR2: SGHTA and FQGNSA. Trimming shortened V by 7 bases and J by 2 bases, and 11 bases separated the two germline ends. This CDR3 comprises 13 residues. The CDR3 nucleotides are TGTGCCAGCAAGGCTCAGGGGAACTATGGCTACACCTTC. Protein product: CASKAQGNYGYTF.

The chain uses TRBV4-2 and TRBJ1-1, with D unresolved. V dropped 0 bases and J dropped 6 bases, with 8 bases sitting between them. The CDR3 spans 13 residues. Germline CDR1 reads LGHNA; CDR2 reads YNFKEQ. In DNA form, the CDR3 reads TGTGCCAGCAGCCAAGATACTCCCGCTGAAGCTTTCTTT. The encoded protein is CASSQDTPAEAFF.

The chain couples TRBV19 to TRBJ1-5, with TRBD1 matching over 7 bases. The CDR3 has 15 residues. The germline V gene encodes CDR1 LNHDA and CDR2 SQIVND (reference sequence). J lost 1 base, V lost 10 bases, and 10 bases had no gene match. The chain's CDR3 is CATTGQLRSNQPQHF. CDR3 sequence (DNA): TGTGCCACCACGGGACAGCTGAGGAGCAATCAGCCCCAGCATTTT.

CDR3: CASTPGGNSPLHF. The CDR3 DNA is TGTGCCAGCACCCCAGGGGGCAATTCACCCCTCCACTTT. The V gene is TRBV19, the J gene TRBJ1-6; 8 positions agree with TRBD1. Losses at the gene ends were 9 bases for V and 7 bases for J; bases not matched to a gene: 5. Germline assignment: CDR1 LNHDA and CDR2 SQIVND (reference sequence). CDR3 length: 13 amino acids.

This chain links TRBV10-3 with TRBJ2-7; 8 bases align to TRBD1. The ends lost 2 bases at V and 6 bases at J; junction bases unmatched: 3. CDR1 is ENHRY, CDR2 SYGVKD, per germline. CDR3 length equals 13 residues. The CDR3 DNA is TGTGCCATCAGTGAGGCAGGGGGCTTCGAGCAGTACTTC. It translates to CAISEAGGFEQYF.